Sequencing of this T cell receptor beta chain was carried out in a study of beta chain features in type 1 diabetes. Points from the study as a whole: Moderate but significant shortening of TCRB CDR3s was recorded in all four CD4+ subsets from Type 1 diabetes patients.

TCRB transcripts that were expressed got sequenced, as all of the isolated RNA had been reverse transcribed. TCRdb's table, derived via immunoSEQ multiplex PCR, lists solely in-frame clones and lacks some. Of around 300,000 clones listed, over 12% are singletons. Germline CDR1 reads SGHRS; CDR2 reads YFSETQ. Trimming removed 5 bases from V and 2 bases from J; junction bases left unmatched: 4. This CDR3 region has 14 residues. Regarding this clone: Its antigen is currently unknown.

The sequencing input was naive CD4+ T cells from blood. This receptor was obtained from a man aged 18 to 30 with type 1 diabetes. This chain links TRBV5-1 with TRBJ2-7; TRBD2 matches 10 bases. The CDR3 region has the DNA TGCGCCAGCAGGAGACTAGCGGGCGCCTACGAGCAGTACTTC. Protein: CASRRLAGAYEQYF. Supplemented by reference TRBV5-1 and TRBJ2-7, the full variable domain reads KAGVTQTPRYLIKTRGQQVTLSCSPISGHRSVSWYQQTPGQGLQFLFEYFSETQRNKGNFPGRFSGRQFSNSRSEMNVSTLELGDSALYLCASRRLAGAYEQYFGPGTRLTVT.